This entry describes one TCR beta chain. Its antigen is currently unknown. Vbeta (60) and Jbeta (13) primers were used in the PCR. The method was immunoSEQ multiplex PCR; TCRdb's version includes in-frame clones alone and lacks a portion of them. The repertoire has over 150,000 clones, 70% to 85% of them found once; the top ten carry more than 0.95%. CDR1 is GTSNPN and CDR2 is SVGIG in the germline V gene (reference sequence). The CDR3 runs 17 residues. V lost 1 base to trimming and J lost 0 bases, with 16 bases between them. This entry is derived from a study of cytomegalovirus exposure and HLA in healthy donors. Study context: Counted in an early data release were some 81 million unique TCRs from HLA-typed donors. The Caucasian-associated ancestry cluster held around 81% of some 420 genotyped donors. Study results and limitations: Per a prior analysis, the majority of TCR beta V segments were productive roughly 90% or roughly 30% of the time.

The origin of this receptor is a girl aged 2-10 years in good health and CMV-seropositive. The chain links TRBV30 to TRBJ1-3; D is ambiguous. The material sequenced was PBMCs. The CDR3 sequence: CAWSDPFRRISGNTIYF. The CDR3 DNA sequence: TGTGCCTGGAGTGATCCCTTTCGGAGGATCTCTGGAAACACCATATATTTT.